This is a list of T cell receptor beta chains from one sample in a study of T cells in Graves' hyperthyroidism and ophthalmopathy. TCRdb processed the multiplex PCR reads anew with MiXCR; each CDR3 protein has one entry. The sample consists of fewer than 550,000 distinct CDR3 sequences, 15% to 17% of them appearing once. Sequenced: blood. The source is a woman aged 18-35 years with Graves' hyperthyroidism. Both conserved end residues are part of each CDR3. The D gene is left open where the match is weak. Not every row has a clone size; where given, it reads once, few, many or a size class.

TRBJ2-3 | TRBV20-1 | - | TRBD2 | TGCAGTGCTAGAGTATCTAGCGGTCCCCCTGGAGATACGCAGTATTTT | CSARVSSGPPGDTQYF
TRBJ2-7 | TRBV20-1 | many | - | TGCAGTGCCAAACCAATCAAGTGGGGACTGCGCTACGAGCAGTACTTC | CSAKPIKWGLRYEQYF
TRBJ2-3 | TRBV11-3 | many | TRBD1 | TGTGCCAGCAGCTTAGGGGACAGGGGGTCCACAGATACGCAGTATTTT | CASSLGDRGSTDTQYF
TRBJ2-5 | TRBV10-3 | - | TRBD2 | TGTGCCATCAGTGAGTCGTTTAAGGCTAGCGGGGTGCCACGAGAGACCCAGTACTTC | CAISESFKASGVPRETQYF
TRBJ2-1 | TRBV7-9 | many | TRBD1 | TGTGCCAGCAGCTTACTGGGACAGGGGAACTACAATGAGCAGTTCTTC | CASSLLGQGNYNEQFF
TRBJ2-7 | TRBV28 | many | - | TGTGCCAGCAGTTTACGCTGGCCCTACGAGCAGTACTTC | CASSLRWPYEQYF
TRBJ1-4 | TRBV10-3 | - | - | TGTGCCATCAGTGAGTCAGAGGAAAAACTGTTTTTT | CAISESEEKLFF
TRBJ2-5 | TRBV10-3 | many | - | TGTGCCAGCGCTGTTTCGGGGGGCGGGGAGACCCAGTACTTC | CASAVSGGGETQYF
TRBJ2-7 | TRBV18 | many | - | TGTGCCAGCTCCGGGACCTCCTACGAGCAGTACTTC | CASSGTSYEQYF
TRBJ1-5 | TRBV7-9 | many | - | TGTGCCAGCAGCTCGGGGGGCCGTCAGCCCCAGCATTTT | CASSSGGRQPQHF
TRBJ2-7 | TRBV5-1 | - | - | TGCGCCAGCAGCCCGGCGGGCAGAGTCTACGAGCAGTACTTC | CASSPAGRVYEQYF
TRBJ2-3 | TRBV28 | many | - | TGTGCCAGCAGGACAGCCACTTTATTCACAGATACGCAGTATTTT | CASRTATLFTDTQYF
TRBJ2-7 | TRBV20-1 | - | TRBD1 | TGCAGTGGGACAGGGTGGGCCTACGAGCAGTACTTC | CSGTGWAYEQYF
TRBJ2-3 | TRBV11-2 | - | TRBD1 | TGTGCCAGCAGTTTGGGACAGGGTGTTAATACGCAGTATTTT | CASSLGQGVNTQYF
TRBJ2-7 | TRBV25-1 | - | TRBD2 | TGTGCCAGCAAGGGTCTAGCGGGGGGATTCTACGAGCAGTACTTC | CASKGLAGGFYEQYF
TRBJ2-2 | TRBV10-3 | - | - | TGTGCCATCAGTGAGGGACTTAACACCGGGGAGCTGTTTTTT | CAISEGLNTGELFF
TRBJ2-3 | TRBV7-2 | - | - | TGTGCCAGCAGCTACCGGACCTCCCCGGGGGATACGCAGTATTTT | CASSYRTSPGDTQYF
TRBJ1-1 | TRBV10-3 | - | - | TGTGCCATCAGTGTTTTAGGACGGATGAACACTGAAGCTTTCTTT | CAISVLGRMNTEAFF
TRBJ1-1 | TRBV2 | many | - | TGTGCCACCGGGACGAGGTGGACTGAAGCTTTCTTT | CATGTRWTEAFF
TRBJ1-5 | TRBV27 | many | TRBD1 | TGTGCCAGCAGCATTCAGGGGGGGAGCCAGCCCCAGCATTTT | CASSIQGGSQPQHF
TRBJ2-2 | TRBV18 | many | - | TGTGCCAGCTCATCCGACATGGCCCTGAACACCGGGGAGCTGTTTTTT | CASSSDMALNTGELFF
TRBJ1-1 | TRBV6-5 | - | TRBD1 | TGTGCCAGCAGTTACATTGACAGGGGTATTGAAGCTTTCTTT | CASSYIDRGIEAFF
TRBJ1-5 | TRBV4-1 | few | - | TGCGCCAGCAGCCTAAGTCAACGAAGCAATCAGCCCCAGCATTTT | CASSLSQRSNQPQHF
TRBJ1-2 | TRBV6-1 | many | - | TGTGCCAGCAGCCCCTATCGTGGAATCTCAAATGGCTACACCTTC | CASSPYRGISNGYTF
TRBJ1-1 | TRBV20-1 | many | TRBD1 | TGCAGTGCTAGTTCCGGGGACAGAATAGGGAACACTGAAGCTTTCTTT | CSASSGDRIGNTEAFF
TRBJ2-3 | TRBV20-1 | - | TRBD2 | TGCAGTGCCTTGACTAGCGGGGTCACAGATACGCAGTATTTT | CSALTSGVTDTQYF
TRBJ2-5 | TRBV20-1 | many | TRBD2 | TGCAGTCCTCTTCCGGGACTAGCGGGGGAAGAGACCCAGTACTTC | CSPLPGLAGEETQYF
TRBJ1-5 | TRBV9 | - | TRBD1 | TGTGCCAGCAGCGTGGGACAGAATTATCAGCCCCAGCATTTT | CASSVGQNYQPQHF
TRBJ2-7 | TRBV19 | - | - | TGTGCCAGTAGCTTTTACGCCGGGAACTCCCACGAGCAGTACTTC | CASSFYAGNSHEQYF
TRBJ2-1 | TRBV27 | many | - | TGTGCCAGCAGGTCAGGTGTTGATGAGCAGTTCTTC | CASRSGVDEQFF
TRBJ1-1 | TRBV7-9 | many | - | TGTGCCAGCAGCTTAACCGGGACGATTTATTCTGAAGCTTTCTTT | CASSLTGTIYSEAFF
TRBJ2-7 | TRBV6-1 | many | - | TGTGCCAGCAGGCTGTCCGAAGCAGGGCCTTTTTCGCAGTACTTC | CASRLSEAGPFSQYF
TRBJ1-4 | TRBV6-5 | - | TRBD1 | TGTGCCAGCAGTTACTCGACAGGGGGGTTTGAATATGAAAAACTGTTTTTT | CASSYSTGGFEYEKLFF
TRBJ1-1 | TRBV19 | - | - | TGTGCCAGTAGTATAGGCGGGGCCCGGGGGCGACGGAACACTGAAGCTTTCTTT | CASSIGGARGRRNTEAFF
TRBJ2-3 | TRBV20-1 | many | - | TGCAGTGCTAGAGATCAGGGAGATACGCAGTATTTT | CSARDQGDTQYF
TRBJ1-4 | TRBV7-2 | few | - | TGTGCCAGCAGCTTAACATCAGGGCATCGCGAAAAACTGTTTTTT | CASSLTSGHREKLFF
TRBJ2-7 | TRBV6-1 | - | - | TGTGCCAGCAGTCGCGGGACACCTAATACCTACGAGCAGTACTTC | CASSRGTPNTYEQYF
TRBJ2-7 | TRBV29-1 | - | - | TGCAGCGTTAAGGGTCAGGAGGTCTACGAGCAGTACTTC | CSVKGQEVYEQYF
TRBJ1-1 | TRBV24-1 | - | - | TGTGCCACCAGTGGAGGCAGGGGTTTCACTGAAGCTTTCTTT | CATSGGRGFTEAFF
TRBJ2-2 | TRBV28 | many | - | TGTGCCAGCAGTTTATTACCCGGGGAGCTGTTTTTT | CASSLLPGELFF
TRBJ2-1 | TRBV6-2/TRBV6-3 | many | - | TGTGCCAGCAGTTATGCGGTTTCAAATGAGCAGTTCTTC | CASSYAVSNEQFF
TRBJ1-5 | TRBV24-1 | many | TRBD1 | TGTGCCACCAGTGAATCTAGGACAGGCAGGTATCAGCCCCAGCATTTT | CATSESRTGRYQPQHF